The present T cell receptor (beta chain) was sequenced within a study of T cell responses to AZD1222 COVID-19 vaccine. On this clone: What it binds is not known.

The table came from immunoSEQ multiplex PCR; TCRdb's copy has only in-frame clones and leaves some out. Altogether 100,000 to 120,000 clones are present, roughly 92% being singletons, with the ten largest covering approximately 2.7%. Germline V gene sequence: CDR1 LNHDA, CDR2 SQIVND (reference sequence). This CDR3 has 15 residues. Trimming at V came to 5 bases and at J to 4 bases, leaving 7 bases not matched to a gene. Broader study findings: Two AZD1222 doses significantly raised spike-specific TCR breadth and depth over controls. Among the donors, most were white British and more were female, and clonal diversity was possibly underestimated.

The starting material was peripheral blood, obtained 28 days after the second AZD1222 dose. This sequence was found in an adult who received the AZD1222 COVID-19 vaccine. The chain is built from TRBV19 and TRBJ1-5, with 8 nucleotides matching TRBD1. The CDR3 DNA follows: TGTGCCAGTAGTCCCCTGGACAGGGCAAATCAGCCCCAGCATTTT. Protein product: CASSPLDRANQPQHF.